The following is a T cell receptor (beta chain) sequence with its context. Germline CDR1 is MDHEN and CDR2 is SYDVKM. The CDR3 is made up of 16 amino acids. The junction had 11 bases not matched to a gene; V was cut back by 4 bases and J by 4 bases. This specimen comes from a study of blood T cell repertoires in COVID-19. Sequenced by immunoSEQ multiplex PCR; TCRdb stores in-frame clones only, minus some. The sample shows about 170,000 clones, 86% of them seen only once. Sequencing was carried out using peripheral blood. The V gene is TRBV28, the J gene TRBJ1-2; 8 nucleotides line up with TRBD1. This receptor was obtained from a man between 50 and 59 years old with active or convalescent COVID-19. The CDR3 region is CASSSHAQGDGYGYTF. The CDR3 DNA reads TGTGCCAGCAGTTCCCACGCACAGGGGGACGGCTATGGCTACACCTTC.